The 7 T cell receptor beta chains below all came from one sample that was sequenced in a study of blood T cell repertoires in COVID-19. Libraries were prepared by immunoSEQ multiplex PCR; TCRdb keeps only in-frame clonotypes and omits some of them. The profile shows roughly 270,000 clones, roughly 85% of them singletons. The specimen was peripheral blood. The source is a man aged 50 to 60 with active or convalescent COVID-19.

The V and J genes are TRBV7-2 and TRBJ2-3; maybe TRBD2 (6 bases). The CDR3 length is 12 residues. V lost 4 bases and J 8 bases, leaving 10 bases between the germline ends. Germline CDR1 SGHTA, CDR2 FQGNSA. The CDR3 loop reads CASSSTAGTQYF. Here the CDR3 DNA reads TGTGCCAGCAGCTCCACAGCGGGTACGCAGTATTTT.

The chain links TRBV19 to TRBJ2-3; TRBD2 aligns across 9 bases. The CDR3 is 18 residues long. Germline lookup yields CDR1 LNHDA and CDR2 SQIVND (reference sequence). The trim removed 3 bases at V and 0 bases at J, leaving 10 bases unmatched. The CDR3 spells CASSMRAGGLPSTDTQYF. The CDR3 nucleotides read TGTGCCAGTAGTATGAGAGCGGGAGGACTACCTAGCACAGATACGCAGTATTTT.

The rearrangement links TRBV9 to TRBJ2-3; TRBD1 matches 8 bases. Germline CDR1 reads SGDLS; CDR2 reads YYNGEE. Trimming removed 3 bases from V and 0 bases from J; junction bases left unmatched: 3. The CDR3 contains 15 residues. The CDR3 bases are TGTGCCAGCAGCGCCCGGGACAGGAGCACAGATACGCAGTATTTT. Residues: CASSARDRSTDTQYF.

Only one count was recorded for this clone. The chain uses TRBV19 and TRBJ1-5, with TRBD1 as a possible D gene (5 bases). Trimming stripped 6 bases from V and 6 bases from J, with 9 bases between. The germline V gene encodes CDR1 LNHDA and CDR2 SQIVND (reference sequence). This CDR3 comprises 12 residues. The CDR3 here is CASSGGGQPQHF. CDR3 nucleotide sequence: TGTGCCAGTAGCGGGGGTGGTCAGCCCCAGCATTTT.

The chain combines TRBV30 with TRBJ2-7; 10 bases agree with TRBD2. CDR3 size: 18 residues. The junction had 20 bases not matched to a gene; V was cut back by 3 bases and J by 6 bases. CDR1 GTSNPN and CDR2 SVGIG come from the germline V gene (reference sequence). The CDR3 protein is CAWRRAGGGLAGVFEQYF. The CDR3 DNA follows: TGTGCCTGGAGAAGGGCAGGAGGGGGGCTAGCGGGAGTGTTCGAGCAGTACTTC.

The sample holds one count of this clone. This chain uses TRBV3-1 (or the pseudogene TRBV3-2) with TRBJ1-6; 7 nucleotides agree with TRBD1. The CDR3 sequence is 15 residues long. The J segment lost 8 bases and the V segment lost 2 bases, leaving 6 bases of the junction unmatched. Germline V gene lookup returns CDR1 LGHDT and CDR2 YNNKEL (reference sequence). The CDR3 DNA is TGTGCCAGCAGCCAATTCATAGGGGGCGATTCACCCCTCCACTTT. Translated, it gives CASSQFIGGDSPLHF.

The chain is built from TRBV4-3 and TRBJ2-7; weak D call: TRBD1 (6 bases). There are 14 residues in the CDR3. Trimming took off 3 bases at V and 0 bases at J, with 9 bases between the two ends. The V gene's germline CDR1 is LGHNA and CDR2 YSLEER. CDR3 nucleotides: TGCGCCAGCAGCCAGACAGGTCACTCCTACGAGCAGTACTTC. It yields the protein CASSQTGHSYEQYF.